This T cell receptor (beta chain) was sequenced for a study of blood T cell repertoires in COVID-19. Looking at the study overall: Specimens from acute and convalescent COVID-19 originated in the United States, Italy and Spain.

Cohorts were determined from participant-reported clinical history. This clone was counted once. There are 15 residues in the CDR3. J was trimmed by 9 bases and V by 7 bases; bases with no gene match: 8. Germline V gene lookup returns CDR1 MNHEY and CDR2 SVGAGI. Original processing notes: Nucleated cell counts were estimated from reference gene primer amplification. TCRdb's table, derived via immunoSEQ multiplex PCR, lists solely in-frame clones and lacks some. V and J calls and clone size are as listed in that table; D and trimming were resolved from the DNA. The sample includes almost 500,000 clones, approximately 91% of them seen just once.

Sequencing was carried out using PBMCs or T cells enriched from blood (not recorded which). The sequence came from a woman aged 60-70 years who had recovered from COVID-19. This chain connects TRBV6-5 to TRBJ1-6; TRBD1 agrees at 11 bases. The CDR3 sequence is CASTPDRGRGSPLHF. For the CDR3, the DNA is TGTGCCAGCACCCCGGACAGGGGGCGAGGTTCACCCCTCCACTTT.